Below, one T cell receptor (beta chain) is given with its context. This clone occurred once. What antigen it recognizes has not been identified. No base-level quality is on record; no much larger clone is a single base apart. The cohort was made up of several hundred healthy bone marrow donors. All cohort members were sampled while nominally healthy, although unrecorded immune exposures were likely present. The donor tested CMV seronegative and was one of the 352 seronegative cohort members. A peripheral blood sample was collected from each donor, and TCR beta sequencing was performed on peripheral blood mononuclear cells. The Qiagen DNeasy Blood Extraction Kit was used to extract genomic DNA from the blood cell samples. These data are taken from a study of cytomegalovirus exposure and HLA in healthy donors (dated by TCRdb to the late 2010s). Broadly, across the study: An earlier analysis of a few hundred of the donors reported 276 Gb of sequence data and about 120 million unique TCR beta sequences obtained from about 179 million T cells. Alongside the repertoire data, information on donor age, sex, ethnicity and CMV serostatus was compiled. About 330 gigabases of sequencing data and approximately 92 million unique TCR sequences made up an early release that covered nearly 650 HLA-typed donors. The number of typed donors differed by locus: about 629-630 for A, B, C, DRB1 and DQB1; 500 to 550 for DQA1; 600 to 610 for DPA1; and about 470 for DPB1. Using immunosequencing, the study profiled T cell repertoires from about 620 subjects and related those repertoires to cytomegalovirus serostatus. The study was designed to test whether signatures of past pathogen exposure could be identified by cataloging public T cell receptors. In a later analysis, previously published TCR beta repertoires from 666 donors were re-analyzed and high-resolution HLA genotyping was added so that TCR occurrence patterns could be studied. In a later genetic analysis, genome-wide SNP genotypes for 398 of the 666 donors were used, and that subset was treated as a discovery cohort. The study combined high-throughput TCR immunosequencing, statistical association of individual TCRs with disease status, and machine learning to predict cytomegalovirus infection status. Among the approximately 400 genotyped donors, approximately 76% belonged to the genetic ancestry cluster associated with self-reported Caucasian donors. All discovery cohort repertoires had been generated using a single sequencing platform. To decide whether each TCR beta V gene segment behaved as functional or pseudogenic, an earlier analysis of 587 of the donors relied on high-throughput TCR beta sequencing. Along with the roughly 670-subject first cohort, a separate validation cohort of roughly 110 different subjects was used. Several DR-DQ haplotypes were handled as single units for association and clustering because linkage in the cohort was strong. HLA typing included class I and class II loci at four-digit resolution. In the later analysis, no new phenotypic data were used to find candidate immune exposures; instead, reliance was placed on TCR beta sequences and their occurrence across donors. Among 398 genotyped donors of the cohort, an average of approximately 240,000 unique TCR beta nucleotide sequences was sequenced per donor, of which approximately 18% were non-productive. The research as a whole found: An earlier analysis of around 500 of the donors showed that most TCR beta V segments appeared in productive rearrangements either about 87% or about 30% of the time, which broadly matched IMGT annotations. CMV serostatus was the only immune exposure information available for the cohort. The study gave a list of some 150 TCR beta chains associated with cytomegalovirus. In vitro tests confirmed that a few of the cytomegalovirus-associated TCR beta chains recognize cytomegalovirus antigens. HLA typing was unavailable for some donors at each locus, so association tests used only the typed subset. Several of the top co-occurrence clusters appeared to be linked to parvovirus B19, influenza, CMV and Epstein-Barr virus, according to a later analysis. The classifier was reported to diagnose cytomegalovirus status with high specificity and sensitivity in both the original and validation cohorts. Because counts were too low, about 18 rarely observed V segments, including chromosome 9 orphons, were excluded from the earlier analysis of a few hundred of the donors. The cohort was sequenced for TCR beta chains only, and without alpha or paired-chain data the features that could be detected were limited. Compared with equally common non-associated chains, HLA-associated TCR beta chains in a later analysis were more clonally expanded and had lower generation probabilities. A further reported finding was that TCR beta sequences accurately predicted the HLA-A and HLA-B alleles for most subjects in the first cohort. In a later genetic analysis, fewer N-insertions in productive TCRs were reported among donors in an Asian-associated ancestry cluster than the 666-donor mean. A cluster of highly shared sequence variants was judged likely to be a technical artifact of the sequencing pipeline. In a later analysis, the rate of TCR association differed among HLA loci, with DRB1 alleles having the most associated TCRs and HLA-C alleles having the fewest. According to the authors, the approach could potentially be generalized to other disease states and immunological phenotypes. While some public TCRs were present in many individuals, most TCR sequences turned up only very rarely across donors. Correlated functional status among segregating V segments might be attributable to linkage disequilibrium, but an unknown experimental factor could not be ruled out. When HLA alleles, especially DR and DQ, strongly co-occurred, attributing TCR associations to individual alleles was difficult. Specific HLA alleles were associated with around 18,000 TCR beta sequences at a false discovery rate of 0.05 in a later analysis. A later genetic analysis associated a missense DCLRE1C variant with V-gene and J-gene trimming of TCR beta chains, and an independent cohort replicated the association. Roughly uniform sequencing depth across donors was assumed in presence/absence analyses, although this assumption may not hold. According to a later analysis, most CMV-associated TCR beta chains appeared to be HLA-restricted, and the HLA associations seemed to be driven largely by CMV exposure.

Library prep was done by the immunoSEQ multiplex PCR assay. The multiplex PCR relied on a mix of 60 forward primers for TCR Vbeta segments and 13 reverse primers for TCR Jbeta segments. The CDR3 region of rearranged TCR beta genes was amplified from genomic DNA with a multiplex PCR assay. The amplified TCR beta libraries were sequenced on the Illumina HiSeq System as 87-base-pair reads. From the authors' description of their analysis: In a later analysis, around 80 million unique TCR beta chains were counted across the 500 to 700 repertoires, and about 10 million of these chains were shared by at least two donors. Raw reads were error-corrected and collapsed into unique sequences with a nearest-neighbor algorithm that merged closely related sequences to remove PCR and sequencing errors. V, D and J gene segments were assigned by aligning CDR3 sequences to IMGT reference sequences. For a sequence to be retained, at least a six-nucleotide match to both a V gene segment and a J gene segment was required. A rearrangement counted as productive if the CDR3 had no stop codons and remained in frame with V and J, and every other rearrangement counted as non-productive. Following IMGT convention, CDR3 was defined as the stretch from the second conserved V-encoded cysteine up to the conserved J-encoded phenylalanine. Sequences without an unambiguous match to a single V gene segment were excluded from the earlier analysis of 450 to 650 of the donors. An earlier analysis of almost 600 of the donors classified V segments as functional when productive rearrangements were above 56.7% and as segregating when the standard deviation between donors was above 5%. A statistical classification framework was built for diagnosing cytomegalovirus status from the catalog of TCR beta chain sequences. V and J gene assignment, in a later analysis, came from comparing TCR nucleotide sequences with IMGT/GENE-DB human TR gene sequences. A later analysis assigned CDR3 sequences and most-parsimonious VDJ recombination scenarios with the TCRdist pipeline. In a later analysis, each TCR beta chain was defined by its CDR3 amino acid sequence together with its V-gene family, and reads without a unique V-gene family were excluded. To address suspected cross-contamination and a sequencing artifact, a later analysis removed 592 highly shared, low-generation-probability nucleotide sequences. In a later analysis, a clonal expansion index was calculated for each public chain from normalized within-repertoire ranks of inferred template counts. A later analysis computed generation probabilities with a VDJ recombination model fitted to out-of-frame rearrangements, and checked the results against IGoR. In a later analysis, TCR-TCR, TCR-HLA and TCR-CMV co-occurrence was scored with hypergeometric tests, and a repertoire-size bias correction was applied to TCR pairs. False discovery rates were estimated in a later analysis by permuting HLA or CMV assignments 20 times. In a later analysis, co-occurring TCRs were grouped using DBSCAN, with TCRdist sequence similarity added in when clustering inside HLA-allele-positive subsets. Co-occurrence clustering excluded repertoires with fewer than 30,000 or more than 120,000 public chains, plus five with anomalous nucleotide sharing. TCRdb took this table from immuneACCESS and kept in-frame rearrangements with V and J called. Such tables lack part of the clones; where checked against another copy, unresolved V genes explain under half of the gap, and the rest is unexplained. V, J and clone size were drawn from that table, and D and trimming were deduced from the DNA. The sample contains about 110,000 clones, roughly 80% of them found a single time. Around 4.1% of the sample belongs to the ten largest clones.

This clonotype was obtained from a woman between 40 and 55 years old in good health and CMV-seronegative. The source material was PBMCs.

The base sequence is TGTGCCAGCAGCCTCCGGGGACTAGCGGGAGAACGGGGGGAGCTGTTTTTT. It translates as CASSLRGLAGERGELFF. The chain was built from TRBV7-2 and TRBJ2-2; the central 14 bases match TRBD2. Here V drops 5 bases and J drops 8 bases, and the junction holds 10 bases not matched to any gene. In the germline V gene, CDR1 corresponds to SGHTA and CDR2 to FQGNSA. The CDR3 holds 17 amino acids from the cysteine to the phenylalanine. Only the CDR3 DNA stays, 51 bases, in frame from base 1.